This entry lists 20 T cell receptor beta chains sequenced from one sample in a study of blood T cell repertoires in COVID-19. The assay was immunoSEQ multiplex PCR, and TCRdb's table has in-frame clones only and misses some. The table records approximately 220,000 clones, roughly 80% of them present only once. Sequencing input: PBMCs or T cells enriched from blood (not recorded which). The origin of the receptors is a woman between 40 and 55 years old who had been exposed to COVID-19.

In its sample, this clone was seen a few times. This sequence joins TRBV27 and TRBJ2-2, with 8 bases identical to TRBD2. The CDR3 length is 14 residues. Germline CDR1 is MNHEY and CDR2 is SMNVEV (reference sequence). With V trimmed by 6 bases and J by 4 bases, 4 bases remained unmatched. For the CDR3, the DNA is TGTGCCAGCAGAACGGGGGGGAGCACCGGGGAGCTGTTTTTT. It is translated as CASRTGGSTGELFF.

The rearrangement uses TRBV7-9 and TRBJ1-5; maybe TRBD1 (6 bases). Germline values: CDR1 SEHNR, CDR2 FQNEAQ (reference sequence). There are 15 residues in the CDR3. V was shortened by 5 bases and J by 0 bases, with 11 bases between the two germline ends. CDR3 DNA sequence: TGTGCCAGCAGCCCGGGACAAGCTAGCAATCAGCCCCAGCATTTT. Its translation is CASSPGQASNQPQHF.

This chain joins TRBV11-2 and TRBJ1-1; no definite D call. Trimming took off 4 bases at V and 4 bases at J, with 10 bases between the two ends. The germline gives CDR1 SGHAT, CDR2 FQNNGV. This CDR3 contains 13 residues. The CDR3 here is CASSSGLFTEAFF. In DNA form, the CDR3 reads TGTGCCAGCAGCTCCGGACTCTTCACTGAAGCTTTCTTT.

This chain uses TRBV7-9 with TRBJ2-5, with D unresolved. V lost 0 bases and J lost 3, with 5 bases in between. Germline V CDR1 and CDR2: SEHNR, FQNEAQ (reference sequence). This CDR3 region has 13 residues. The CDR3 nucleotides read TGTGCCAGCAGCTTAGCCCCGGAAGAGACCCAGTACTTC. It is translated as CASSLAPEETQYF.

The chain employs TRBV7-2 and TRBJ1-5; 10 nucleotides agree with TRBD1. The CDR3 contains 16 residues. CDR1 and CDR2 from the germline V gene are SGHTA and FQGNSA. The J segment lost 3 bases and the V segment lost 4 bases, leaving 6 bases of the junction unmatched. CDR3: CASSSRDRGLNQPQHF. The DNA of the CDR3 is TGTGCCAGCAGCTCGAGGGACAGGGGACTCAATCAGCCCCAGCATTTT. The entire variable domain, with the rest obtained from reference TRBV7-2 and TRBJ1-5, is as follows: GAGVSQSPSNKVTEKGKDVELRCDPISGHTALYWYRQSLGQGLEFLIYFQGNSAPDKSGLPSDRFSAERTGGSVSTLTIQRTQQEDSAVYLCASSSRDRGLNQPQHFGDGTRLSIL.

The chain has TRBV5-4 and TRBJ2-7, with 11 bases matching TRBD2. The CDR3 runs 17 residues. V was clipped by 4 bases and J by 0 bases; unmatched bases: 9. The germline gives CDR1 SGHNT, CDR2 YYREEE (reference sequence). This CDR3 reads CASSPNLAGGSSYEQYF. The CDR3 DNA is TGTGCCAGCAGCCCTAATCTAGCGGGGGGATCCTCCTACGAGCAGTACTTC.

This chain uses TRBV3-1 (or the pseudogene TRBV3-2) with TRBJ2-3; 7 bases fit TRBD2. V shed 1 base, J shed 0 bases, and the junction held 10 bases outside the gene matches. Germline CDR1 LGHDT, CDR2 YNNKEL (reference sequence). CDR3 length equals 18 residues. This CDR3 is CASSQGPGLPSSTDTQYF. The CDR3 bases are TGTGCCAGCAGCCAAGGACCGGGACTACCTTCTAGCACAGATACGCAGTATTTT.

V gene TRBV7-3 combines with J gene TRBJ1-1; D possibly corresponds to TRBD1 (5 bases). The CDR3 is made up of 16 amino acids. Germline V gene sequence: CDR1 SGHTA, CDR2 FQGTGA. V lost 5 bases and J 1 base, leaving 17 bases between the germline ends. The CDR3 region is CASSIRKGSGNTEAFF. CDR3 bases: TGTGCCAGCAGCATACGTAAGGGGTCGGGGAACACTGAAGCTTTCTTT.

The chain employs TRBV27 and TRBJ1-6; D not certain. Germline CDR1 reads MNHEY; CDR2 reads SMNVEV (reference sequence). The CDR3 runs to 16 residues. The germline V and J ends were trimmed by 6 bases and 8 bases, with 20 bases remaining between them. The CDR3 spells CASRITPTRVDSPLHF. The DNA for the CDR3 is TGTGCCAGCAGAATTACCCCGACGAGGGTGGATTCACCCCTCCACTTT.

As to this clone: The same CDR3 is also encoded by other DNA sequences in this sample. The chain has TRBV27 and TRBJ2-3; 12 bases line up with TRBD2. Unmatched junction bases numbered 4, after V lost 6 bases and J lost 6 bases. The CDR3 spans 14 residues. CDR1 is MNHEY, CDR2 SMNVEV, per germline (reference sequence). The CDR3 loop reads CASRTSGGLDTQYF. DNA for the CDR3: TGTGCCAGCAGAACTAGCGGGGGGTTGGATACGCAGTATTTT.

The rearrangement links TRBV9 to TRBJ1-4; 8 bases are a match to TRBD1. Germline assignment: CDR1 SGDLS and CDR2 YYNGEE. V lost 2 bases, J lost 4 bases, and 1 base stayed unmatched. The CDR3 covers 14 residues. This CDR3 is CASSVGQDNEKLFF. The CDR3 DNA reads TGTGCCAGCAGCGTGGGACAGGATAATGAAAAACTGTTTTTT.

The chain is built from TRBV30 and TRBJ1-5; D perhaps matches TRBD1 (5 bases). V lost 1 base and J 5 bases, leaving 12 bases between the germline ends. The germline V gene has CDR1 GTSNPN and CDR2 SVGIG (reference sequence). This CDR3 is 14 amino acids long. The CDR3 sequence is CAWSDRTEDQPQHF. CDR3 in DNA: TGTGCCTGGAGTGACAGGACGGAAGATCAGCCCCAGCATTTT.

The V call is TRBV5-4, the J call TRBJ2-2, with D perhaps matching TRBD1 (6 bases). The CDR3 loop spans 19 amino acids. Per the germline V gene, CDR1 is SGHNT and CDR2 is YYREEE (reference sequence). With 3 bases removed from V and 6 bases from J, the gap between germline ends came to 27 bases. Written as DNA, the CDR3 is TGTGCCAGCAGCTCCCCAGGGGACCCAACAATCTTTTGGTCCGGGGAGCTGTTTTTT. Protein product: CASSSPGDPTIFWSGELFF.

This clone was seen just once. CDR3 nucleotides: TGCGCCAGCAGCCCCCAGGGGGGATACACCGGGGAGCTGTTTTTT. Its protein product is CASSPQGGYTGELFF. This chain joins TRBV5-1 and TRBJ2-2, with a weak D call TRBD1 (7 bases). Deletions cut 4 bases from V and 3 bases from J, with 13 bases between. The germline V gene has CDR1 SGHRS and CDR2 YFSETQ. The CDR3 is made up of 15 amino acids.

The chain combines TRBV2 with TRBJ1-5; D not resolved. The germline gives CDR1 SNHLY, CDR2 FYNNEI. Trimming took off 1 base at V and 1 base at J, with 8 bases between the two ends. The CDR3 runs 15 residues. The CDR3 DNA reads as TGTGCCAGCAGTGAAGACACGCCCAGCAATCAGCCCCAGCATTTT. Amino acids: CASSEDTPSNQPQHF.

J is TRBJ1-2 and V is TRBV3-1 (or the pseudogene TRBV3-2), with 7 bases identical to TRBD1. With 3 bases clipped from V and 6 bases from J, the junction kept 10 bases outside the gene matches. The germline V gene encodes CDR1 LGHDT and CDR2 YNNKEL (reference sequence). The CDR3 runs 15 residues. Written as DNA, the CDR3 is TGTGCCAGCAGCCACGCCGGGACAGCGACCAATGGCTACACCTTC. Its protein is CASSHAGTATNGYTF.

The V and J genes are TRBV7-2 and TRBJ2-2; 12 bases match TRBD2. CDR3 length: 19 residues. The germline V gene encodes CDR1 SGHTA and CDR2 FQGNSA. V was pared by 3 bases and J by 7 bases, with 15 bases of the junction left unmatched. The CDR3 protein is CASSFSPASGGAEGGELFF. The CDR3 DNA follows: TGTGCCAGCAGCTTCTCCCCGGCTAGCGGGGGGGCCGAGGGCGGGGAGCTGTTTTTT. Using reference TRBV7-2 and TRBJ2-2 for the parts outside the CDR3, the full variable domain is GAGVSQSPSNKVTEKGKDVELRCDPISGHTALYWYRQSLGQGLEFLIYFQGNSAPDKSGLPSDRFSAERTGGSVSTLTIQRTQQEDSAVYLCASSFSPASGGAEGGELFFGEGSRLTVL.

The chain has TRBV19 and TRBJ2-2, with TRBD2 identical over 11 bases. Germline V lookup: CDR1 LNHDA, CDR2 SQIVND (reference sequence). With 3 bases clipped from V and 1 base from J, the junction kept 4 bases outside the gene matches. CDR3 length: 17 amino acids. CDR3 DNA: TGTGCCAGTAGTATGCCCACTAGCGGGGGGAACACCGGGGAGCTGTTTTTT. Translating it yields CASSMPTSGGNTGELFF.

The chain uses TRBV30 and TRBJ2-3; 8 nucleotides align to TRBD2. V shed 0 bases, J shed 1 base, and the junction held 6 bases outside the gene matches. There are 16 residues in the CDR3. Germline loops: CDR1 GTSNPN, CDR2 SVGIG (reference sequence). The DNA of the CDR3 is TGTGCCTGGAGTGTAGGGAGCGGGGGCCGCACAGATACGCAGTATTTT. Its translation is CAWSVGSGGRTDTQYF.

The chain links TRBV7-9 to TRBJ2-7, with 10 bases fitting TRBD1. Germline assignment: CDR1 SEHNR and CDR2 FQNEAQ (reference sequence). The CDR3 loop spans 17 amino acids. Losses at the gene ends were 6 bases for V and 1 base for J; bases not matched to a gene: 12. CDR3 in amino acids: CASRKPLDRGDSYEQYF. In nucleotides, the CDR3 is TGTGCCAGCAGGAAACCCCTGGACAGGGGGGATTCCTACGAGCAGTACTTC.